This TCR beta chain was retrieved from a study of blood T cells in healthy people across ages. V was trimmed by 6 bases and J by 3 bases, leaving 12 bases between them. Germline CDR1 WSHSY, CDR2 SAAADI. This CDR3 comprises 14 residues. Sample-barcoded 5' priming and a J-beta primer mix drove a second PCR of about 7 to 12 cycles. TCRdb reanalysed the 5' RACE reads using MiXCR and keeps one entry per CDR3 protein. The data show 1 million or so distinct CDR3 sequences, more than 35% seen once. Sample: blood. The chain combines TRBV10-2 with TRBJ1-5, with D possibly being TRBD1 (5 bases). This clonotype was obtained from a woman in her sixties or seventies in good health. The CDR3: CASRDGTLNQPQHF. The CDR3 bases are TGCGCCAGCAGGGATGGGACCCTCAATCAGCCCCAGCATTTT.